Listed here is a single TCR beta chain. Original analysis: How many nucleated cells were present was estimated from reference gene primer amplification. Here immunoSEQ multiplex PCR was the method, and the copy in TCRdb shows in-frame clones only, minus some. The V and J calls and clone size come from that table; D and trimming were worked out from the DNA. The data contain about 93,000 clones, around nine tenths of them singletons. In germline, CDR1 is MNHNS, CDR2 SASEGT. This CDR3 spans 16 amino acids. Losses at the gene ends were 2 bases for V and 2 bases for J; bases not matched to a gene: 5. These data originate in a study of blood T cell repertoires in COVID-19.

The receptor was derived from a woman older than 75 with acute or convalescent COVID-19. Sequencing input: peripheral blood. This chain uses TRBV6-1 with TRBJ2-5, with 10 positions matching TRBD1. This CDR3 is CASSERRTGGQETQYF. The CDR3 coding sequence is TGTGCCAGCAGTGAACGGCGGACAGGGGGACAAGAGACCCAGTACTTC.